A single sample gave rise to the 11 T cell receptor beta chains below, sequenced in a study of CD8 T cells in ankylosing spondylitis (dated by TCRdb to the late 2010s). Library construction relied on 5' RACE. Sequencing used an Illumina HiSeq 2500. The public reads were reprocessed in TCRdb via fastp at Q25 and MiXCR, keeping in-frame beta chains. CDR3 protein sequences are deduplicated, and each keeps its most common genes and DNA. The sample table records 200,000 to 300,000 distinct CDR3 sequences; 8% to 11% of these occur just once. The ten most abundant clones make up approximately 2.5% of the sample. The sequencing input was blood, either unsorted or a sorted T cell fraction (not recorded which). The receptors were sampled from a male donor with ankylosing spondylitis or in good health (not recorded which).

This clonotype appeared a few times. A much bigger clone sits one base away, suggesting this may be a read error. The chain links TRBV20-1 to TRBJ2-5; 9 bases are shared with TRBD1. The CDR3 has 16 amino acids. Germline CDR1 and CDR2: DFQATT and SNEGSKA (reference sequence). CDR3 region: CCARGGQGSEGETQYF. CDR3 DNA sequence: TGCTGTGCTAGAGGGGGACAGGGCTCCGAGGGGGAGACCCAGTACTTC.

This clonotype was counted only a few times. In nucleotides, the CDR3 is TGTGCCAGCAGTGAAGGGGGGGTAGGTTCAGATACGCAGTATTTT. Its protein product is CASSEGGVGSDTQYF. The J gene is TRBJ2-3, the V gene TRBV6-1, with D perhaps matching TRBD2 (6 bases). Germline loops: CDR1 MNHNS, CDR2 SASEGT. The CDR3 loop spans 15 amino acids. V was trimmed by 1 base and J by 4 bases, leaving 12 bases between them.

At least ten counts were recorded for this clonotype. The chain is built from TRBV6-1 and TRBJ2-3, with D unclear. The ends were cut back, 8 bases at V and 2 bases at J, with 11 bases in the middle. This CDR3 is 13 amino acids long. CDR1 and CDR2 from the germline V gene are MNHNS and SASEGT. The CDR3 nucleotides are TGTGCCAGCCTTATAAGGATCACAGATACGCAGTATTTT. Translating it yields CASLIRITDTQYF.

There are a few counts of this clonotype. This chain connects TRBV6-5 to TRBJ2-1, with 7 bases fitting TRBD2. V trimming: 6 bases; J trimming: 4 bases; junction bases outside the gene matches: 9. Germline V CDR1 and CDR2: MNHEY, SVGAGI. CDR3 length equals 15 residues. CDR3 region: CASRYERGLYNEQFF. The CDR3 DNA reads TGTGCCAGCAGATACGAGCGGGGTTTGTACAATGAGCAGTTCTTC.

This rearrangement joins TRBV7-9 to TRBJ1-1; D may be TRBD1 (6 bases). Germline V lookup: CDR1 SEHNR, CDR2 FQNEAQ (reference sequence). V lost 1 base and J lost 1, with 10 bases in between. The CDR3 has 15 amino acids. The CDR3 sequence: CASSLGGLQNTEAFF. The CDR3 nucleotides are TGTGCCAGCAGCTTAGGGGGGCTACAGAACACTGAAGCTTTCTTT. The whole variable domain, remainder taken from reference TRBV7-9 and TRBJ1-1, is DTGVSQNPRHKITKRGQNVTFRCDPISEHNRLYWYRQTLGQGPEFLTYFQNEAQLEKSRLLSDRFSAERPKGSFSTLEIQRTEQGDSAMYLCASSLGGLQNTEAFFGQGTRLTVV.

Many counts were recorded for this clonotype. This rearrangement joins TRBV6-6 to TRBJ2-1; TRBD1 agrees at 9 bases. V shed 4 bases and J 15 bases; nucleotides not matched to a gene: 10. CDR1 and CDR2 from the germline V gene are MNHNY and SVGAGI (reference sequence). This CDR3 is built from 13 residues. For the CDR3, the DNA is TGTGCCAGCAGTTGGACAGGGGAAAATCCCTGGTTCTTC. This sequence encodes CASSWTGENPWFF.

This clonotype was found many times. The J gene is TRBJ2-7, the V gene TRBV20-1; D not resolved. The CDR3 is 14 residues long. Germline V CDR1 and CDR2: DFQATT, SNEGSKA (reference sequence). Trimming stripped 3 bases from V and 2 bases from J, with 14 bases between. The CDR3 reads CSASSHTNPYEQYF. The CDR3 coding sequence is TGCAGTGCTAGTAGCCACACCAATCCCTACGAGCAGTACTTC.

This clonotype was seen only a few times. The CDR3 DNA reads TGTGCCAGCAGCTTAGGTCCGGGGGCGAACTATGGCTACACCTTC. Translation: CASSLGPGANYGYTF. This chain connects TRBV7-2 to TRBJ1-2, with D perhaps matching TRBD1 (6 bases). This CDR3 has 15 residues. The germline gives CDR1 SGHTA, CDR2 FQGNSA. V was pared by 1 base and J by 2 bases, with 11 bases between.

This clonotype was seen many times. This chain joins TRBV7-2 and TRBJ2-1; 11 nucleotides align to TRBD2. Germline values: CDR1 SGHTA, CDR2 FQGNSA. CDR3 size: 15 residues. J was trimmed by 6 bases and V by 4 bases; bases with no gene match: 5. The CDR3 DNA sequence: TGTGCCAGCAGCTCGACTAGCGGGATTACCAATGAGCAGTTCTTC. This translates into CASSSTSGITNEQFF.

Many counts were recorded for this clonotype. V usage is TRBV30 and J usage is TRBJ1-1; D ambiguous. The CDR3 has 13 residues. V lost 0 bases to trimming and J lost 0 bases, with 5 bases between them. CDR1 GTSNPN and CDR2 SVGIG come from the germline V gene (reference sequence). The CDR3 loop is CAWSVQMNTEAFF. In DNA form, the CDR3 reads TGTGCCTGGAGTGTCCAGATGAACACTGAAGCTTTCTTT.

The rearrangement links TRBV30 to TRBJ2-2, with TRBD2 matching 7 bases. Germline V gives CDR1 GTSNPN, CDR2 SVGIG (reference sequence). The CDR3 is 17 residues long. J was trimmed by 8 bases and V by 0 bases; bases with no gene match: 15. The CDR3 coding sequence is TGTGCCTGGAGTGTCGGAGTGACTAGCCCACCTCGAGGGGAGCTGTTTTTT. Protein: CAWSVGVTSPPRGELFF.